A selection of T cell receptor beta chains follows, all from one sample in a study of shared clonotypes between healthy human individuals. Sequenced by immunoSEQ multiplex PCR; TCRdb stores in-frame clones only, minus some. The table lists about 730,000 clones, approximately 72% of them singletons. Sequencing was carried out using memory CD4+ T cells sorted from blood. Source of these receptors: a woman aged 30 to 39 in good health. The CDR3 runs from the conserved cysteine through the conserved F or W. The D gene is left open where the match is weak. Size is stated for part of the rows, as once, few or many counts, or as a class when the clone is expanded.

v_call	j_call	d_call	clone_size	cdr3_aa	cdr3_nt
TRBV2	TRBJ2-5	TRBD1	NA	CASSADRGETQYF	TGTGCCAGCAGTGCGGACAGGGGGGAGACCCAGTACTTC
TRBV28	TRBJ1-3	NA	once	CASVTAPGAAGNTIYF	TGTGCCAGCGTGACCGCCCCGGGGGCGGCTGGAAACACCATATATTTT
TRBV29-1	TRBJ1-2	NA	NA	CSVGKAGVSGYTF	TGCAGCGTCGGGAAGGCAGGAGTTAGTGGCTACACCTTC
TRBV28	TRBJ1-5	TRBD1	NA	CASSPRGRIQPQHF	TGTGCCAGCAGCCCCAGGGGGCGGATACAGCCCCAGCATTTT
TRBV6-5	TRBJ1-1	NA	NA	CASSPLGGTEAFF	TGTGCCAGCAGTCCCCTAGGGGGTACTGAAGCTTTCTTT
TRBV6-1	TRBJ1-5	NA	few	CASSENREEGQPQHF	TGTGCCAGCAGTGAAAACAGGGAAGAAGGTCAGCCCCAGCATTTT
TRBV28	TRBJ1-1	TRBD1	NA	CASSFGDRFAEAFF	TGTGCCAGCAGTTTTGGGGACAGATTTGCTGAAGCTTTCTTT
TRBV4-1	TRBJ2-7	NA	NA	CASSQTPNGQWGYEQYF	TGCGCCAGCAGCCAAACGCCAAACGGACAGTGGGGCTACGAGCAGTACTTC
TRBV7-9	TRBJ2-1	TRBD2	NA	CASSFLAGVSEFF	TGTGCCAGCAGTTTTCTAGCGGGGGTGAGCGAGTTCTTC
TRBV28	TRBJ2-2	TRBD2	NA	CASSSHPGLAEDTGELFF	TGTGCCAGCAGTTCCCACCCGGGACTAGCGGAAGACACCGGGGAGCTGTTTTTT
TRBV11-2	TRBJ2-7	NA	NA	CASSPGQYEQYF	TGTGCCAGCAGCCCCGGTCAGTACGAGCAGTACTTC
TRBV6-5	TRBJ1-2	NA	NA	CASTQGGHGYTF	TGTGCCAGCACCCAAGGAGGGCATGGCTACACCTTC
TRBV7-9	TRBJ1-1	NA	few	CASSSKDEAFF	TGTGCCAGCAGCTCCAAAGATGAAGCTTTCTTT
TRBV14	TRBJ1-2	NA	NA	CASSQDEGVHYGYTF	TGTGCCAGCAGCCAAGATGAAGGGGTACACTATGGCTACACCTTC
TRBV6-1	TRBJ2-1	TRBD1	NA	CASSRDRAPYNEQFF	TGTGCCAGCAGCCGAGACAGGGCGCCCTACAATGAGCAGTTCTTC
TRBV27	TRBJ1-1	NA	NA	CASSLSRTVNQAFF	TGTGCCAGCAGTTTATCCAGGACAGTCAACCAAGCTTTCTTT
TRBV28	TRBJ1-2	TRBD1	NA	CASSPPQGAYGYTF	TGTGCCAGCAGTCCTCCCCAGGGGGCGTATGGCTACACCTTC
TRBV27	TRBJ2-7	TRBD2	few	CASRKGLAGASEQYF	TGTGCCAGCAGAAAGGGACTAGCGGGAGCAAGCGAGCAGTACTTC
TRBV2	TRBJ2-1	NA	NA	CASSEGTYNEQFF	TGTGCCAGCAGTGAGGGCACCTACAATGAGCAGTTCTTC
TRBV2	TRBJ2-3	TRBD2	NA	CAVDGTSGRSTSTDTQYF	TGTGCCGTCGACGGTACTAGCGGGAGGTCGACTAGCACAGATACGCAGTATTTT
TRBV27	TRBJ2-1	NA	NA	CASSLSQHLLYNEQFF	TGTGCCAGCAGTTTATCCCAGCATCTACTCTACAATGAGCAGTTCTTC
TRBV6-6	TRBJ2-7	NA	NA	CASTSQGAVYEQYF	TGTGCCAGCACATCCCAGGGCGCGGTTTACGAGCAGTACTTC
TRBV10-2	TRBJ2-7	NA	NA	CASSDLRRAAYEQYF	TGCGCCAGCAGTGACCTCCGTAGAGCCGCCTACGAGCAGTACTTC
TRBV13	TRBJ2-7	NA	NA	CASSLVASPYEQYF	TGTGCCAGCAGCTTAGTAGCTAGTCCCTACGAGCAGTACTTC
TRBV6-6	TRBJ2-1	NA	NA	CASSRGFSAEQFF	TGTGCCAGCAGCCGCGGATTTAGCGCTGAGCAGTTCTTC
TRBV4-1	TRBJ2-7	NA	NA	CASSLRGPSSYEQYF	TGCGCCAGCAGCTTGAGGGGACCAAGCTCCTACGAGCAGTACTTC
TRBV19	TRBJ2-4	NA	NA	CASSLTTLRAKNIQYF	TGTGCCAGTAGTTTGACTACTTTACGAGCCAAAAACATTCAGTACTTC
TRBV4-1	TRBJ1-2	TRBD1	NA	CASSQGTANYGYTF	TGCGCCAGCAGCCAGGGGACAGCCAACTATGGCTACACCTTC
TRBV28	TRBJ1-2	NA	NA	CASIKRDIGSYTF	TGTGCCAGCATCAAAAGGGACATTGGAAGCTACACCTTC
TRBV6-6	TRBJ1-1	NA	NA	CASSRQDTEAFF	TGTGCCAGCAGCCGACAAGACACTGAAGCTTTCTTT
TRBV5-1	TRBJ2-2	TRBD1	NA	CASSVWTGRTGELFF	TGCGCCAGCAGCGTATGGACAGGTAGAACCGGGGAGCTGTTTTTT
TRBV2	TRBJ1-2	NA	NA	CAGTHDLGTRGYTF	TGTGCCGGAACACACGACCTCGGGACTCGCGGCTACACCTTC
TRBV5-1	TRBJ1-1	NA	NA	CASSLVQVADTEAFF	TGCGCCAGCAGCTTGGTGCAGGTCGCTGACACTGAAGCTTTCTTT
TRBV7-2	TRBJ2-7	TRBD2	NA	CASSASSGTYEQYF	TGTGCCAGCAGCGCGTCTAGCGGGACCTACGAGCAGTACTTC
TRBV6-5	TRBJ1-1	NA	NA	CASSYLPQGRSTEAFF	TGTGCCAGCAGTTACCTACCGCAGGGACGAAGCACTGAAGCTTTCTTT
TRBV5-8	TRBJ2-1	NA	NA	CASSLLATWENEQFF	TGTGCCAGCAGCTTGCTTGCGACCTGGGAAAATGAGCAGTTCTTC
TRBV10-3	TRBJ2-2	NA	NA	CAISPSDSAGELFF	TGTGCCATCAGTCCCTCGGACAGTGCCGGGGAGCTGTTTTTT
TRBV30	TRBJ1-5	NA	NA	CAWSRAANQPQHF	TGTGCCTGGAGTCGGGCGGCCAATCAGCCCCAGCATTTT
TRBV5-1	TRBJ2-1	NA	NA	CASSLGGQNYNEQFF	TGCGCCAGCAGCCTGGGTGGGCAGAACTACAATGAGCAGTTCTTC
TRBV5-4	TRBJ2-7	NA	NA	CASSFIGISHEQYF	TGTGCCAGCAGCTTTATAGGGATTTCGCACGAGCAGTACTTC
TRBV18	TRBJ1-5	NA	NA	CASSPPGRDGQPQHF	TGTGCCAGCTCACCACCGGGGCGGGACGGACAGCCCCAGCATTTT
TRBV5-1	TRBJ2-5	TRBD2	NA	CASRGTSGSRDQYF	TGCGCCAGCAGGGGGACTAGCGGGAGTCGGGACCAGTACTTC
TRBV19	TRBJ2-1	NA	NA	CASSKSSYNEQFF	TGTGCCAGTAGCAAAAGTTCCTACAATGAGCAGTTCTTC
TRBV29-1	TRBJ2-1	NA	NA	CSARQVVNEQFF	TGCAGCGCCAGACAGGTGGTGAATGAGCAGTTCTTC
TRBV11-2	TRBJ2-7	NA	NA	CASRGRYEQYF	TGTGCCAGCCGGGGTAGGTACGAGCAGTACTTC
TRBV9	TRBJ2-3	NA	NA	CASSFTGLGDTQYF	TGTGCCAGCAGCTTTACAGGGTTGGGGGATACGCAGTATTTT
TRBV2	TRBJ1-4	TRBD1	NA	CASSLDRGSEKLFF	TGTGCCAGCAGTTTGGACAGGGGAAGTGAAAAACTGTTTTTT
TRBV5-1	TRBJ1-1	NA	NA	CASSLVRGAGEAFF	TGCGCCAGCAGCTTGGTCAGGGGCGCGGGTGAAGCTTTCTTT
TRBV6-5	TRBJ2-7	TRBD1	few	CASTPTGGTYEQYF	TGTGCCAGCACTCCGACAGGGGGCACCTACGAGCAGTACTTC
TRBV11-2	TRBJ2-3	NA	many	CASSLLGTSTDTQYF	TGTGCCAGCAGCTTACTGGGGACAAGCACAGATACGCAGTATTTT
TRBV27	TRBJ2-6	NA	many	CASSYRQVSFSGANVLTF	TGTGCCAGCAGTTACCGACAGGTATCGTTTTCTGGGGCCAACGTCCTGACTTTC
TRBV2	TRBJ2-2	NA	NA	CASKGTHYTGELFF	TGTGCCAGCAAGGGAACCCATTACACCGGGGAGCTGTTTTTT